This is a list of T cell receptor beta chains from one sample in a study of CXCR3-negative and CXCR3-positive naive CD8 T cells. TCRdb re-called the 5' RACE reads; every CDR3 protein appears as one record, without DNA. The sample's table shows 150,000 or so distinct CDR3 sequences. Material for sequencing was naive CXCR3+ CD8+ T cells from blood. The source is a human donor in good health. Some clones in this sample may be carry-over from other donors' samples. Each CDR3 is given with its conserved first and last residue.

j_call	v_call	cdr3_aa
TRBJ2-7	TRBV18	CASSPTGTSGRGYEQYF
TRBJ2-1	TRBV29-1	CSVEGTITYNEQFF
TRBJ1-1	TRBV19	CATKDMNTEAFF
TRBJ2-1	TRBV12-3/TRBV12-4	CASSQTQGASYNEQFF
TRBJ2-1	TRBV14	CASSVGTRYNEQFF
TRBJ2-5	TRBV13	CASSLGRETQYF
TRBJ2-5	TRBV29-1	CSVEEPWDGSQETQYF
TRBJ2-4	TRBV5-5	CASSLADSTGYHF
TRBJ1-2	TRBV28	CASLRAVQGSYYGYTF
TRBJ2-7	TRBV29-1	CSVAHRAVSNEQYF
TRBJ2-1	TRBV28	CATSLGSVNEQFF
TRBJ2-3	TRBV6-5	CASSYSGDTQYF
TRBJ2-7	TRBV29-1	CSVEVSGQTYEQYF
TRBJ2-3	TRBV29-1	CGLRAGFTDTQYF
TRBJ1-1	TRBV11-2	CASSFGQGGMNTEAFF
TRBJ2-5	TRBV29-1	CSALIAGGETQYF
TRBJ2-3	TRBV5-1	CASSLFAGAITDTQYF
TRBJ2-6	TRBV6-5	CASRDRDSGANVLTF
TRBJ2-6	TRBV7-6	CASSADFGDTSSGANVLTF